This T cell receptor (beta chain) is from a study of tumor-infiltrating lymphocytes in primary liver carcinoma. Study information: Tumors, staged T1-T3 N0M0, spanned about 4.2 to 11 cm. Each sample had roughly 3.65 to 8 million productive TCRbeta reads regardless of tissue type.

From around 0.5 ug total RNA, TCR beta cDNA was generated with a primer in the constant region. A slightly modified ARM-PCR protocol with three nested multiplex PCR rounds produced these TCR beta libraries. One entry per CDR3 protein, called by TCRdb with MiXCR from the multiplex PCR reads. The sample holds 90,000 to 150,000 distinct CDR3 sequences; approximately 68% are singletons and the top ten take more than 8%. The study's findings and limits: The study found tumor-adjacent and tumor-blood pairs overlapped less than tumor region pairs.

Between 20 and 30 mg of unsorted bulk tissue served as the source from which RNA and DNA were co-extracted. No treatment had been given to the patients, who were chronically infected with HBV. This clonotype is a singleton in its sample. Antigen unknown. Sequencing was performed on tumor-adjacent normal liver tissue. This receptor was taken from a woman aged 60-70 years with primary liver carcinoma and hepatitis B virus infection.

CDR3 DNA sequence: TGTGCCAGCAGCCACAGGGCAGGGGGCAACTACGAGCAGTACTTC. This sequence encodes CASSHRAGGNYEQYF. The V call is TRBV11-3, the J call TRBJ2-7; TRBD1 matches 8 bases. V shed 5 bases, J shed 3 bases, and the junction held 9 bases outside the gene matches. This CDR3 has 15 amino acids. The germline V gene has CDR1 SGHNT and CDR2 YENEEA.